Presented here are 28 T cell receptor beta chains from one specimen sequenced in a study of cytomegalovirus exposure and HLA in healthy donors. PCR was performed using 60 Vbeta and 13 Jbeta primers. Method: immunoSEQ multiplex PCR; TCRdb's copy keeps in-frame clones and lacks some. The table shows approximately 50,000 clones, with around three fifths occurring only once. The sequencing input was PBMCs. These receptors were obtained from a human donor in good health.

This clone showed up just a few times. The chain combines TRBV27 with TRBJ1-1, with TRBD1 matching over 8 bases. The germline V gene has CDR1 MNHEY and CDR2 SMNVEV (reference sequence). The CDR3 is 14 residues long. V lost 3 bases and J lost 7; bases outside the gene matches: 7. The CDR3 sequence is CASSLDRVSGEAFF. The CDR3 DNA follows: TGTGCCAGCAGTTTGGACAGGGTATCTGGTGAAGCTTTCTTT.

This clone was observed a handful of times. The V and J genes are TRBV2 and TRBJ1-5, with 9 bases that match TRBD1. CDR3 size: 17 residues. Germline V lookup: CDR1 SNHLY, CDR2 FYNNEI. The trim removed 2 bases at V and 3 bases at J, leaving 8 bases unmatched. DNA of the CDR3: TGTGCCAGCAGTGAACCGGACAGGGGAACGGACAATCAGCCCCAGCATTTT. Residues: CASSEPDRGTDNQPQHF.

The chain uses TRBV5-6 and TRBJ2-5, with D perhaps matching TRBD2 (6 bases). V was cut by 2 bases and J by 5 bases, with 7 bases left in between. The CDR3 covers 12 residues. The germline gives CDR1 SGHDT, CDR2 YYEEEE. The CDR3: CASSFGGETQYF. In DNA form, the CDR3 reads TGTGCCAGCAGCTTCGGAGGGGAGACCCAGTACTTC. Variable domain in full (rest from reference TRBV5-6 and TRBJ2-5): DAGVTQSPTHLIKTRGQQVTLRCSPKSGHDTVSWYQQALGQGPQFIFQYYEEEERQRGNFPDRFSGHQFPNYSSELNVNALLLGDSALYLCASSFGGETQYFGPGTRLLVL.

This clone was seen a handful of times. The rearrangement uses TRBV6-5 and TRBJ1-5, with no clear D. Germline lookup yields CDR1 MNHEY and CDR2 SVGAGI. The germline V and J ends were trimmed by 4 bases and 3 bases, with 10 bases remaining between them. This CDR3 contains 14 residues. The CDR3 is CASSLGGNNQPQHF. The DNA for the CDR3 is TGTGCCAGCAGTTTAGGAGGCAACAATCAGCCCCAGCATTTT.

Here the CDR3 DNA reads TGCGCCAGCAGCCAGACCACGCCAGGGGGCGGGAATTCACCCCTCCACTTT. It is translated as CASSQTTPGGGNSPLHF. This chain joins TRBV4-3 and TRBJ1-6, with 8 bases matching TRBD1. This CDR3 region has 17 residues. Trimming removed 3 bases from V and 7 bases from J; junction bases left unmatched: 11. CDR1 is LGHNA, CDR2 YSLEER, per germline.

This chain joins TRBV7-8 and TRBJ1-2; D is uncertain. Deletions cut 1 base from V and 2 bases from J, with 14 bases between. This CDR3 region has 16 residues. Germline V gives CDR1 SGHVS, CDR2 FQNEAQ. In DNA, the CDR3 is TGTGCCAGCAGCTTAGACACCGAATGGGAGAACTATGGCTACACCTTC. As protein: CASSLDTEWENYGYTF.

This sequence joins TRBV5-1 and TRBJ2-1; 7 nucleotides line up with TRBD1. CDR1 and CDR2 (germline): SGHRS, YFSETQ. V lost 3 bases and J lost 8; bases outside the gene matches: 8. The CDR3 covers 14 residues. The chain's CDR3 is CASSYEGGGDEQFF. In DNA form, the CDR3 reads TGCGCCAGCAGCTATGAAGGGGGCGGCGATGAGCAGTTCTTC.

The chain links TRBV6-5 to TRBJ2-1; 9 positions agree with TRBD1. Looked up from germline, CDR1 is MNHEY and CDR2 is SVGAGI. Germline trimming cut 4 bases from V and 7 bases from J; bases unmatched to any gene: 8. CDR3 size: 15 residues. CDR3 DNA: TGTGCCAGCAGTTTTTATCGGGACAGGGCGAATGAGCAGTTCTTC. Encoded protein: CASSFYRDRANEQFF.

The chain links TRBV29-1 to TRBJ2-5; D unclear. The germline CDR1 and CDR2 sequences are SQVTM and ANQGSEA. Trimming took off 4 bases at V and 0 bases at J, with 12 bases between the two ends. The CDR3 contains 14 residues. The CDR3 protein is CSVVPLLDQETQYF. As DNA, the CDR3 is TGCAGCGTTGTCCCGTTGCTAGACCAAGAGACCCAGTACTTC.

The chain carries TRBV5-1 and TRBJ2-3; TRBD2 matches 11 bases. V was pared by 0 bases and J by 4 bases, with 1 base of the junction left unmatched. Germline-derived CDR1 and CDR2 are SGHRS and YFSETQ. The CDR3 consists of 15 residues. The CDR3 DNA sequence: TGCGCCAGCAGCTTGGGTAGCGGGGGGGCAGATACGCAGTATTTT. It translates to CASSLGSGGADTQYF. The whole variable domain, remainder taken from reference TRBV5-1 and TRBJ2-3, is KAGVTQTPRYLIKTRGQQVTLSCSPISGHRSVSWYQQTPGQGLQFLFEYFSETQRNKGNFPGRFSGRQFSNSRSEMNVSTLELGDSALYLCASSLGSGGADTQYFGPGTRLTVL.

The chain recombines TRBV27 with TRBJ1-6; D gene uncertain. Germline assignment: CDR1 MNHEY and CDR2 SMNVEV (reference sequence). The CDR3 length is 14 residues. The V and J ends lost 3 bases and 7 bases respectively, with 10 bases between them. CDR3 loop: CASSFGPGNSPLHF. The CDR3 nucleotides read TGTGCCAGCAGTTTTGGCCCGGGGAATTCACCCCTCCACTTT.

This clone was recorded a few times. This rearrangement joins TRBV6-5 to TRBJ1-4, with 8 bases that match TRBD1. The CDR3 is 15 amino acids. Germline CDR1 reads MNHEY; CDR2 reads SVGAGI. The J segment lost 1 base and the V segment lost 6 bases, leaving 4 bases of the junction unmatched. CDR3 bases: TGTGCCAGCAGCCGGGACAGGCGAACTAATGAAAAACTGTTTTTT. Residues: CASSRDRRTNEKLFF.

This clone was observed a few times. The gene calls are TRBV4-1 and TRBJ2-5, with 13 nucleotides matching TRBD2. J lost 5 bases, V lost 4 bases, and 13 bases had no gene match. The germline V gene has CDR1 MGHRA and CDR2 YSYEKL. This CDR3 is 18 amino acids long. For the CDR3, the DNA is TGCGCCAGCAGCCCTCCCGGCGGACTAGCGGGGGCCCGTGAGACCCAGTACTTC. Its translation is CASSPPGGLAGARETQYF.

The chain uses TRBV19 and TRBJ2-3; 9 bases are shared with TRBD2. The CDR3 length is 15 residues. The J segment lost 4 bases and the V segment lost 2 bases, leaving 4 bases of the junction unmatched. Germline CDR1 and CDR2: LNHDA and SQIVND (reference sequence). The CDR3 sequence: CASSIQRGEADTQYF. The CDR3 DNA follows: TGTGCCAGTAGTATACAGCGGGGGGAGGCAGATACGCAGTATTTT. Using reference TRBV19 and TRBJ2-3 for the parts outside the CDR3, the full variable domain is DGGITQSPKYLFRKEGQNVTLSCEQNLNHDAMYWYRQDPGQGLRLIYYSQIVNDFQKGDIAEGYSVSREKKESFPLTVTSAQKNPTAFYLCASSIQRGEADTQYFGPGTRLTVL.

V usage is TRBV5-6 and J usage is TRBJ1-2; D perhaps matches TRBD1 (6 bases). The ends were cut back, 2 bases at V and 4 bases at J, with 12 bases in the middle. CDR1 SGHDT and CDR2 YYEEEE come from the germline V gene. This CDR3 region has 14 residues. CDR3 in DNA: TGTGCCAGCAGCTTAGGACAGAAGATCTATGGCTACACCTTC. It yields the protein CASSLGQKIYGYTF. Filled out from reference TRBV5-6 and TRBJ1-2, the complete variable domain reads DAGVTQSPTHLIKTRGQQVTLRCSPKSGHDTVSWYQQALGQGPQFIFQYYEEEERQRGNFPDRFSGHQFPNYSSELNVNALLLGDSALYLCASSLGQKIYGYTFGSGTRLTVV.

The chain joins TRBV6-5 to TRBJ1-1; no firm D call. The germline CDR1 and CDR2 sequences are MNHEY and SVGAGI. Deletions cut 2 bases from V and 2 bases from J, with 9 bases between. The length of the CDR3 is 14 residues. In DNA, the CDR3 is TGTGCCAGCAGTTACGGCGGGGTTAACACTGAAGCTTTCTTT. This translates into CASSYGGVNTEAFF.

V is TRBV6-1 and J is TRBJ2-7; 7 nucleotides align to TRBD2. The CDR3 contains 13 residues. With 0 bases clipped from V and 6 bases from J, the junction kept 2 bases outside the gene matches. CDR1 is MNHNS and CDR2 is SASEGT in the germline V gene. The CDR3 nucleotides read TGTGCCAGCAGTGAAGCGGGGAGGGGCGAGCAGTACTTC. Translation gives CASSEAGRGEQYF.

The chain joins TRBV15 to TRBJ2-5, with D maybe TRBD1 (6 bases). The end of the DNA fits TRBJ2-7 better, so the J call may be wrong. This CDR3 is built from 15 residues. The V gene's germline CDR1 is LNHNV and CDR2 YYDKDF (reference sequence). The chain's CDR3 is CATSLDRARTYEQYF. CDR3 coding DNA: TGTGCCACCAGCTTGGACAGAGCGCGAACCTACGAGCAGTACTTC.

This clone has just a few counts. This rearrangement joins TRBV14 to TRBJ2-5; D unclear. Germline CDR1 and CDR2: SGHDN and FVKESK. The CDR3 consists of 15 residues. Trimming shortened V by 0 bases and J by 2 bases, and 10 bases separated the two germline ends. The CDR3 DNA sequence: TGTGCCAGCAGCCAAGATATCGCGGTTCAAGAGACCCAGTACTTC. Its protein is CASSQDIAVQETQYF.

V usage is TRBV19 and J usage is TRBJ1-4, with a tentative D call TRBD1 (6 bases). The germline V gene encodes CDR1 LNHDA and CDR2 SQIVND (reference sequence). This CDR3 is 18 amino acids long. Trimming cost V 3 bases and J 0 bases, with 17 bases left between them. CDR3 nucleotide sequence: TGTGCCAGTAGTATCCAGGGGTTGCTGTTTGCAACTAATGAAAAACTGTTTTTT. This encodes CASSIQGLLFATNEKLFF.

The chain combines TRBV5-4 with TRBJ1-2; D remains ambiguous. Germline V lookup: CDR1 SGHNT, CDR2 YYREEE (reference sequence). Trimming left V 4 bases short and J 4 bases short, with 11 bases between. The CDR3 is 13 residues long. DNA for the CDR3: TGTGCCAGCAGCGACATAACAGTCTATGGCTACACCTTC. It specifies CASSDITVYGYTF.

This clone showed up just a few times. The chain carries TRBV6-5 and TRBJ2-5; possibly TRBD2 for D (6 bases). The CDR3 consists of 13 residues. V dropped 2 bases and J dropped 5 bases, with 9 bases sitting between them. Germline CDR1 reads MNHEY; CDR2 reads SVGAGI. In nucleotides, the CDR3 is TGTGCCAGCAGTTACGGGGAGGCGGAGACCCAGTACTTC. It yields the protein CASSYGEAETQYF.

The chain recombines TRBV4-3 with TRBJ1-2, with unresolved D. CDR3 length equals 15 residues. The V gene's germline CDR1 is LGHNA and CDR2 YSLEER. The V and J ends lost 0 bases and 2 bases respectively, with 10 bases between them. This CDR3 reads CASSQEWRENYGYTF. The DNA for the CDR3 is TGCGCCAGCAGCCAAGAGTGGAGGGAAAACTATGGCTACACCTTC.

This clone was detected only once. The junction departs from the called germline gene at one end, perhaps through a read error. This chain links TRBV7-9 with TRBJ2-5; 7 bases map to TRBD1. This CDR3 has 14 residues. The V gene's germline CDR1 is SEHNR and CDR2 FQNEAQ (reference sequence). CDR3 coding DNA: TGTTCCAGCAGCTTAGTACAGGGGTGGGATACCCAGTACTTC. Translation: CSSSLVQGWDTQYF.

The chain has TRBV4-1 and TRBJ1-3, with D perhaps matching TRBD1 (6 bases). Trimming left V 1 base short and J 1 base short, with 11 bases between. The germline CDR1 and CDR2 sequences are MGHRA and YSYEKL. This CDR3 is built from 16 residues. The CDR3 here is CASSQGHRASGNTIYF. The CDR3 DNA reads as TGCGCCAGCAGCCAAGGGCACAGGGCATCTGGAAACACCATATATTTT.

This clone was observed a handful of times. The gene calls are TRBV5-1 and TRBJ1-2; possible D gene TRBD1, 6 bases. The germline V gene has CDR1 SGHRS and CDR2 YFSETQ. Trimming took off 3 bases at V and 0 bases at J, with 18 bases between the two ends. The CDR3 is made up of 17 amino acids. As DNA, the CDR3 is TGCGCCAGCAGCTCCAGGGGAGGGGAGTGGGCTAACTATGGCTACACCTTC. Its translation: CASSSRGGEWANYGYTF.

The chain joins TRBV5-4 to TRBJ1-6, with 7 bases aligning to TRBD1. Germline assignment: CDR1 SGHNT and CDR2 YYREEE (reference sequence). The J segment lost 2 bases and the V segment lost 4 bases, leaving 6 bases of the junction unmatched. The CDR3 has 16 amino acids. CDR3 sequence: CASSHDRAAYNSPLHF. DNA of the CDR3: TGTGCCAGCAGCCACGACAGGGCGGCCTATAATTCACCCCTCCACTTT.

The chain combines TRBV18 with TRBJ1-1; D unresolved. V was pared by 3 bases and J by 0 bases, with 11 bases between. Germline lookup yields CDR1 KGHSH and CDR2 LQKENI. This CDR3 contains 15 residues. Here the CDR3 DNA reads TGTGCCAGCTCACCGTCTTTTCAGATGAACACTGAAGCTTTCTTT. Its protein product is CASSPSFQMNTEAFF. Complete variable domain (other parts from reference TRBV18 and TRBJ1-1): NAGVMQNPRHLVRRRGQEARLRCSPMKGHSHVYWYRQLPEEGLKFMVYLQKENIIDESGMPKERFSAEFPKEGPSILRIQQVVRGDSAAYFCASSPSFQMNTEAFFGQGTRLTVV.